The source of this TCR beta chain is a study of OX40 agonist ivuxolimab in advanced cancers. This clone was counted only a few times. Its specificity is not known. General observations from the study: Some of the lowest clonal expansion was seen in partial responders at 0.1-3.0 mg/kg.

Germline values: CDR1 SGHRS, CDR2 YFSETQ. Trimming at V came to 2 bases and at J to 4 bases, leaving 4 bases not matched to a gene. The CDR3 runs to 14 residues. Measured with immunoSEQ multiplex PCR; TCRdb has only the in-frame clones, and not every one. Among some 84,000 clones listed, about 91% were seen once. Peripheral blood came from all dose cohorts at three timepoints. This clonotype was sampled from an adult with an advanced solid tumor such as melanoma, head and neck, liver or kidney cancer. This chain links TRBV5-1 with TRBJ2-3, with 7 bases matching TRBD2. This sample comprised CD4+ or CD8+ T cells sorted from blood, obtained in a trial of the OX40 agonist ivuxolimab. The CDR3 region has the DNA TGCGCCAGCAGCTTTCCAGGACTAGCAGATACGCAGTATTTT. It translates to CASSFPGLADTQYF.